Reported below is one T cell receptor beta chain. The target antigen is unknown. The data are from a study of T cells after yellow fever vaccination. Generation of TCR cDNA used 5'RACE template switching (which added a universal primer site and UMIs). TCRdb reprocessed the 5' RACE reads with MiXCR, giving one entry per CDR3 protein. The table has 200,000 to 300,000 distinct CDR3 sequences, approximately 6.7% seen once. Trimming shortened V by 4 bases and J by 6 bases, and 12 bases separated the two germline ends. The CDR3 runs to 14 residues. Germline V gives CDR1 SEHNR, CDR2 FQNEAQ (reference sequence). General study findings and limits: Any FACS-sorted repertoire could hold abundant clonotypes that contaminate it from the bulk population. Though it reached lower strength, the secondary response hit its peak faster, day 5 versus 15. Boosting was followed by the reappearance of most primary-vaccination clones (approximately 95% CD4, about 90% CD8).

The TCR originated in a man aged 30 to 39 who received the YFV17D yellow fever vaccine. Source: CD4+ T cells sorted from PBMCs, taken on the day of the yellow fever booster vaccination. The chain combines TRBV7-9 with TRBJ1-4; D is possibly TRBD1 (5 bases). As DNA, the CDR3 is TGTGCCAGCAGCTCTGGGACGGCGGATGAAAAACTGTTTTTT. This translates into CASSSGTADEKLFF.